The 14 T cell receptor beta chains below all came from one sample that was sequenced in a study of shared clonotypes between healthy human individuals. CD45RO-negative, CCR7-selected cells formed the naive CD8 fraction, which excluded terminally differentiated effector memory CD45RA+ cells. Clones were read by immunoSEQ multiplex PCR, and TCRdb kept only the in-frame ones, dropping some. Of about 2 million clones listed, around 96% are singletons. The sample taken for sequencing was naive CD8+ T cells sorted from blood. These receptors were taken from a man aged 18 to 30 in good health.

This sequence joins TRBV11-2 and TRBJ2-1, with D uncertain. V lost 2 bases and J 0 bases, leaving 11 bases between the germline ends. CDR3 length: 16 amino acids. CDR1 is SGHAT, CDR2 FQNNGV, per germline. CDR3 bases: TGTGCCAGCAGCTTATTTCAGCCGAGCTCCTACAATGAGCAGTTCTTC. This encodes CASSLFQPSSYNEQFF.

V usage is TRBV7-9 and J usage is TRBJ1-2; D possibly corresponds to TRBD1 (6 bases). Germline loops: CDR1 SEHNR, CDR2 FQNEAQ (reference sequence). This CDR3 has 16 residues. V lost 1 base and J lost 4, with 16 bases in between. CDR3 sequence: CASSLEQGNPGYGYTF. For the CDR3, the DNA is TGTGCCAGCAGCTTAGAGCAGGGGAACCCGGGCTATGGCTACACCTTC.

The J gene is TRBJ1-2, the V gene TRBV6-5; 9 bases fit TRBD1. Germline V CDR1 and CDR2: MNHEY, SVGAGI. The J segment lost 4 bases and the V segment lost 5 bases, leaving 8 bases of the junction unmatched. The CDR3 spans 15 residues. In DNA, the CDR3 is TGTGCCAGCAGTACCAGGGACAGGGAGGTCTATGGCTACACCTTC. This encodes CASSTRDREVYGYTF.

The rearrangement uses TRBV7-9 and TRBJ2-7, with D possibly called TRBD1 or TRBD2 (5 bases each). The germline V gene has CDR1 SEHNR and CDR2 FQNEAQ (reference sequence). V dropped 4 bases and J dropped 3 bases, with 13 bases sitting between them. The CDR3 consists of 14 residues. CDR3 loop: CASSSPGTSYEQYF. DNA for the CDR3: TGTGCCAGCAGCTCCCCCGGGACCAGCTACGAGCAGTACTTC.

The V gene is TRBV6-6, the J gene TRBJ1-5, with TRBD1 matching over 10 bases. CDR1 is MNHNY and CDR2 is SVGAGI in the germline V gene (reference sequence). This CDR3 contains 15 residues. V lost 5 bases, J lost 4 bases, and 5 bases stayed unmatched. The CDR3 DNA reads TGTGCCAGCAGTCCCTCGGGACAGGGGAATCAGCCCCAGCATTTT. Its translation is CASSPSGQGNQPQHF.

V is TRBV11-2 and J is TRBJ2-7; 7 bases are a match to TRBD1. Trimming took 2 bases from V and 0 from J; bases not matched to a gene: 7. Germline CDR1 reads SGHAT; CDR2 reads FQNNGV. CDR3 length equals 16 residues. This CDR3 is CASSLQGVLHSYEQYF. Written as DNA, the CDR3 is TGTGCCAGCAGCTTACAGGGGGTCCTACACTCCTACGAGCAGTACTTC.

This clone has just one count. The rearrangement links TRBV6-5 to TRBJ2-7; D could derive from TRBD1 or TRBD2 (7 bases each). CDR1 is MNHEY and CDR2 is SVGAGI in the germline V gene. V lost 5 bases and J 0 bases, leaving 11 bases between the germline ends. This CDR3 is 14 amino acids long. CDR3 nucleotide sequence: TGTGCCAGCAGTGCAGGGGGGGGCTCCTACGAGCAGTACTTC. It yields the protein CASSAGGGSYEQYF.

CDR3 DNA sequence: TGTGCCAGCAGACCAACTAGCGGGATTTCCTACAATGAGCAGTTCTTC. Protein sequence: CASRPTSGISYNEQFF. The gene calls are TRBV11-2 and TRBJ2-1, with TRBD2 identical over 10 bases. This CDR3 contains 16 residues. Unmatched junction bases numbered 6, after V lost 6 bases and J lost 1 base. Germline V gene lookup returns CDR1 SGHAT and CDR2 FQNNGV. The full variable domain, its missing parts supplied by reference TRBV11-2 and TRBJ2-1, is EAGVAQSPRYKIIEKRQSVAFWCNPISGHATLYWYQQILGQGPKLLIQFQNNGVVDDSQLPKDRFSAERLKGVDSTLKIQPAKLEDSAVYLCASRPTSGISYNEQFFGPGTRLTVL.

This chain links TRBV19 with TRBJ1-5; 8 bases line up with TRBD1. Germline lookup yields CDR1 LNHDA and CDR2 SQIVND (reference sequence). This CDR3 has 16 amino acids. Germline trimming cut 6 bases from V and 5 bases from J; bases unmatched to any gene: 12. CDR3 sequence reads: CASSPPSGGADQPQHF. CDR3 coding DNA: TGTGCCAGTAGCCCTCCTTCAGGGGGCGCGGATCAGCCCCAGCATTTT.

The chain carries TRBV9 and TRBJ1-2; 9 bases align to TRBD1. The junction had 10 bases not matched to a gene; V was cut back by 3 bases and J by 7 bases. Germline V CDR1 and CDR2: SGDLS, YYNGEE. The CDR3 sequence is 15 residues long. As DNA, the CDR3 is TGTGCCAGCAGCGACCTGACAGGGGGGAAAGCTGGCTACACCTTC. Protein sequence: CASSDLTGGKAGYTF.

V is TRBV7-9 and J is TRBJ2-1; tentative D call: TRBD1 (6 bases). V was shortened by 5 bases and J by 5 bases, with 22 bases between the two germline ends. CDR1 and CDR2 (germline): SEHNR, FQNEAQ (reference sequence). The CDR3 has 17 residues. CDR3 loop: CASSGSRFQDRDNEQFF. CDR3 in DNA: TGTGCCAGCAGCGGTTCCCGGTTTCAGGACAGAGACAATGAGCAGTTCTTC.

The V and J genes are TRBV10-2 and TRBJ2-5; 7 nucleotides agree with TRBD1. The V gene's germline CDR1 is WSHSY and CDR2 SAAADI. The V segment lost 6 bases and the J segment 3 bases; nucleotides outside the gene matches: 4. The CDR3 consists of 13 residues. CDR3 bases: TGCGCCAGCAGCTCCGACAGGGAAGAGACCCAGTACTTC. As protein: CASSSDREETQYF.

The J gene is TRBJ2-2, the V gene TRBV7-6; 9 bases align to TRBD1. With V trimmed by 5 bases and J by 7 bases, 14 bases remained unmatched. Germline loops: CDR1 SGHVS, CDR2 FNYEAQ. The CDR3 has 17 residues. CDR3 protein: CASSPPSGTGHDGELFF. The CDR3 DNA is TGTGCCAGCAGCCCCCCCAGCGGGACAGGGCACGACGGGGAGCTGTTTTTT.

V and J are TRBV27 and TRBJ2-7; possible D gene TRBD1, 6 bases. Trimming pared 0 bases from V and 6 bases from J, leaving 15 bases between. Germline assignment: CDR1 MNHEY and CDR2 SMNVEV (reference sequence). This CDR3 is built from 15 residues. The CDR3 here is CASSLSGAGIIEQYF. The CDR3 DNA sequence: TGTGCCAGCAGTTTATCGGGGGCAGGGATCATCGAGCAGTACTTC.